One and the same sample provided the 2 T cell receptor beta chains below, sequenced in a study of CXCR3-negative and CXCR3-positive naive CD8 T cells. Researchers prepared the TRB cDNA libraries using 5' RACE with UMI labels. From the 5' RACE reads, TCRdb lists one entry per CDR3 protein and no DNA. Its table records fewer than 7,000 distinct CDR3 sequences. The sequenced material came from naive CXCR3- CD8+ T cells from blood. Noted subset: CD45RO-CCR7+CD27+CD95- naive CD8+ T cells lacking CXCR3 (TNR3-). The receptors shown here come from a human donor in good health. Some clones in this sample may be carry-over from other donors' samples.

This chain joins TRBV29-1 and TRBJ2-7; TCRdb lists TRBD1, though no DNA is available to test this call. The germline CDR1 and CDR2 sequences are SQVTM and ANQGSEA. There are 12 residues in the CDR3. This chain's CDR3 is CSVRDSPYEQYF.

The chain is built from TRBV29-1 and TRBJ2-7; absent DNA, TCRdb's TRBD2 call cannot be checked. Germline V gene sequence: CDR1 SQVTM, CDR2 ANQGSEA. The CDR3 totals 12 residues. The CDR3 here is CSVGPQGGGQYF.